This T cell receptor (beta chain) emerged from a study of T cell responses to AZD1222 COVID-19 vaccine. Study-wide results and caveats: When two AZD1222 doses had been given, Spike-specific TCR breadth and depth rose. Just five to seven people given AZD1222 tested seropositive at baseline. Regions 160-218 and 743-854 held dominance among vaccine-associated CD4 TCRs, which spanned spike.

Pooling was applied to second doses at about 4 or about 12 weeks. This clone turned up a few times. Its antigen is unknown. Clones were sequenced by immunoSEQ multiplex PCR, and TCRdb holds only the in-frame ones, with some missing. The repertoire consists of 120,000 or so clones, with about 94% occurring once and the leading ten covering 2.5% to 3%. V dropped 2 bases and J dropped 8; count of bases not matched to a gene: 6. Germline lookup yields CDR1 SGHRS and CDR2 YFSETQ. This CDR3 has 13 amino acids. Material: peripheral blood, obtained 28 days after the second AZD1222 dose. This sequence was found in an adult who received the AZD1222 COVID-19 vaccine. V and J are TRBV5-1 and TRBJ1-2; 7 bases agree with TRBD1. The CDR3 nucleotides are TGCGCCAGCAGCTTTTATACAGGGGTAGGCTACACCTTC. It specifies CASSFYTGVGYTF.